The source of this T cell receptor (beta chain) is a study of regulatory T cells in long-lasting Graves disease. The sample holds many counts of this clonotype. Time point indicated: newly diagnosed GD, antithyroid drugs for less than 3 months. The TCR library was prepared using RNA isolated from PBMCs. The authors drew approximately 9 milliliters of peripheral blood into EDTA tubes. The germline gives CDR1 SEHNR, CDR2 FQNEAQ (reference sequence). The trim removed 0 bases at V and 8 bases at J, leaving 11 bases unmatched. The CDR3 covers 16 residues. In building TCR beta libraries, iRepertoire HTBI primers were used together with Arm-PCR of CDR3 regions. TCRdb passed the multiplex PCR reads through MiXCR, listing each CDR3 protein once. The sample lists 200,000 to 250,000 distinct CDR3 sequences; 20% to 25% were seen once.

The chain links TRBV7-9 to TRBJ2-3; 7 nucleotides match TRBD2. The clonotype was recovered from a female donor with Graves disease. The input for sequencing was peripheral blood mononuclear cells (PBMCs), taken at new diagnosis, from a patient treated with antithyroid drugs. Here the CDR3 reads CASSLATSVSLGTQYF. CDR3 bases: TGTGCCAGCAGCTTAGCCACTAGCGTTAGTTTAGGTACGCAGTATTTT. The complete variable domain, with remaining parts taken from reference TRBV7-9 and TRBJ2-3, reads DTGVSQNPRHKITKRGQNVTFRCDPISEHNRLYWYRQTLGQGPEFLTYFQNEAQLEKSRLLSDRFSAERPKGSFSTLEIQRTEQGDSAMYLCASSLATSVSLGTQYFGPGTRLTVL.